The clone carrying this T cell receptor (beta chain) was seen at least ten times. Its cognate antigen is unknown. V lost 2 bases and J 7 bases, leaving 12 bases between the germline ends. The CDR3 has 13 residues. In germline, CDR1 is SGHRS, CDR2 YFSETQ. Molecular barcoding with unique molecular identifiers was used for the TCRbeta library. One entry per CDR3 protein results from TCRdb running MiXCR on the PCR reads. This table holds 200,000 to 250,000 distinct CDR3 sequences, under 13% found once. The data stem from a study of T-cell reconstitution after alpha-beta-depleted transplantation in children. Overall study results and limits: Diversity and T-cell counts at one year after transplant derived mostly from new T cells. Several patients had high TCRbeta diversity at day 60; it came from surviving recipient T cells and thymic progenitors.

V usage is TRBV5-1 and J usage is TRBJ2-5; D gene ambiguous. The receptor's source is a child under two years old with acute myeloid leukemia, due to receive a stem cell transplant. The source was PBMCs, collected before TCRalphabeta/CD19-depleted stem cell transplant. DNA of the CDR3: TGCGCCAGCAGCTTAGAACCTAAGGGGACCCAGTACTTC. This encodes CASSLEPKGTQYF.